This TCR beta chain was identified during a study of T cell clones after liver transplantation. Study in general: Third-party-reactive TCRbeta sequences from pre-transplant mixed lymphocyte reactions served as antigen-independent comparators. Three of eight recipients were HCV-positive; others had non-autoimmune, non-viral indications. Study-wide findings and caveats: Graft donor-reactive T cells possibly entered the graft instead of undergoing deletion. In most of the 8 subjects, circulating graft-donor-reactive CD4 TCRbeta sequences fell significantly after transplant.

As concerns this clone: Antigen unknown.

TCRdb's copy holds only in-frame clones and misses some; the assay was immunoSEQ multiplex PCR. The data hold 99,000 or so clones, with around 86% observed a single time. The CDR3 loop spans 12 amino acids. Germline V gene data show CDR1 as PRHDT and CDR2 as FYEKMQ (reference sequence). V lost 5 bases, J lost 3 bases, and 7 bases lay in between. The chain carries TRBV13 and TRBJ1-1, with a tentative D call TRBD1 (5 bases). Material: CD4+ T cells from blood, obtained before liver transplant. The sequence derives from a human donor who received a liver transplant. As DNA, the CDR3 is TGTGCCAGCAGCAACAGGTACACTGAAGCTTTCTTT. Its protein is CASSNRYTEAFF.